A selection of T cell receptor beta chains follows, all from one sample in a study of technical replicates of blood from four donors. Here immunoSEQ multiplex PCR was the method, and the copy in TCRdb shows in-frame clones only, minus some. The table lists about 84,000 clones, roughly 98% of them singletons, with approximately 0.15% in the top ten. The sequencing sample was made of T cells isolated from PBMCs. The receptors shown here come from a human donor in good health. Both conserved end residues are part of each CDR3. The order of the fields is D gene, V gene, J gene, clone size, CDR3 protein, CDR3 DNA. D genes are given only for firm matches. A clone size is listed for some rows: how often the clone was seen (once, few, many), or a class if it is expanded.

d_gene: .
v_gene: TRBV5-4
j_gene: TRBJ1-2
abundance: .
CDR3aa: CASSRTALTYGYTF
CDR3nt: TGTGCCAGCAGCAGGACAGCGTTAACCTATGGCTACACCTTC

d_gene: .
v_gene: TRBV27
j_gene: TRBJ1-2
abundance: .
CDR3aa: CASRSVAGGYGYTF
CDR3nt: TGTGCCAGCAGGAGCGTTGCGGGGGGGTATGGCTACACCTTC

d_gene: TRBD1
v_gene: TRBV5-4
j_gene: TRBJ1-2
abundance: .
CDR3aa: CASSPGQGIDGYTF
CDR3nt: TGTGCCAGCAGCCCGGGACAGGGAATAGACGGCTACACCTTC

d_gene: .
v_gene: TRBV20-1
j_gene: TRBJ2-1
abundance: .
CDR3aa: CSASKSEQFF
CDR3nt: TGCAGTGCTAGTAAGAGTGAGCAGTTCTTC

d_gene: TRBD1
v_gene: TRBV6-4
j_gene: TRBJ1-6
abundance: .
CDR3aa: CASSETGASPLHF
CDR3nt: TGTGCCAGCTCGGAGACAGGGGCCTCACCCCTCCACTTT

d_gene: TRBD2
v_gene: TRBV7-7
j_gene: TRBJ2-2
abundance: once
CDR3aa: CASSLSSGTRGTGELFF
CDR3nt: TGTGCCAGCAGCTTATCGAGCGGGACTAGGGGTACCGGGGAGCTGTTTTTT

d_gene: TRBD2
v_gene: TRBV10-1
j_gene: TRBJ2-1
abundance: .
CDR3aa: CASSEYRGGFYNEQFF
CDR3nt: TGCGCCAGCAGTGAGTATCGGGGGGGGTTTTACAATGAGCAGTTCTTC

d_gene: TRBD1
v_gene: TRBV7-9
j_gene: TRBJ1-1
abundance: once
CDR3aa: CASSAPGTVNTEAFF
CDR3nt: TGTGCCAGCAGCGCCCCCGGGACAGTGAACACTGAAGCTTTCTTT

d_gene: TRBD1
v_gene: TRBV2
j_gene: TRBJ1-5
abundance: .
CDR3aa: CASSGTGEQPQHF
CDR3nt: TGTGCCAGCAGTGGGACAGGGGAGCAGCCCCAGCATTTT

d_gene: .
v_gene: TRBV10-2
j_gene: TRBJ2-1
abundance: .
CDR3aa: CASSEGGEQFF
CDR3nt: TGCGCCAGCAGTGAGGGTGGCGAGCAGTTCTTC